This T cell receptor (beta chain) was observed in a study of blood T cell repertoires in COVID-19. Study as a whole: Sample material is recorded as cDNA or gDNA derived from T cells, B-cell-depleted T cells, or PBMCs.

This clone showed up just a few times. Assay used: immunoSEQ multiplex PCR; TCRdb lists only in-frame clones, some missing. This table has about 82,000 clones, 75% to 85% appearing once. The sequence was obtained from a middle-aged woman with active or convalescent COVID-19. Sequencing used peripheral blood.

DNA for the CDR3: TGTGCCAGCAGCCCGATGACTAGCGGGACCGAGCAGTACTTC. This encodes CASSPMTSGTEQYF. The chain recombines TRBV3-1 (or the pseudogene TRBV3-2) with TRBJ2-7; 11 bases align to TRBD2. J was trimmed by 6 bases and V by 4 bases; bases with no gene match: 5. Germline CDR1 is LGHDT and CDR2 is YNNKEL (reference sequence). The CDR3 consists of 14 residues.